This section outlines one T cell receptor beta chain sequence together with its context. The antigen it recognizes is unknown. No much larger clone is present one base from it, and per-base qualities are unavailable. Each clonotype received, on average, around 10x coverage in deep resolution sequencing performed on a MiSeq, where the target depth lay between 1 in 1 million and 1 in 200,000 T cells. The immunoSEQ hsTCRB Kit was used to generate TCR beta libraries. The paper's data handling went like this. The data were analyzed with ImmunoSEQ Analyzer and ImmunoSEQ Data Assistant, and V, D and J gene assignments followed IMGT definitions. Clonality, with values ranging from 0 to 1, was calculated as one minus the normalized Shannon entropy of productive rearrangement frequencies. Only overrepresented clonotypes making up at least 0.05% of each patient's repertoire were included in the public clonotype analysis. About 13 age-matched healthy donor repertoires from immuneACCESS were used as controls for clonality. Here the immuneACCESS table is served through TCRdb, limited to in-frame sequences with V and J called. Missing clones are a known gap in these copies; in checked studies unresolved V genes cover under half, and the rest lacks a known reason. That table supplies the V and J calls and clone size; D and trimming were determined from the DNA. Across this sample there are 28,000 or so clones, with approximately 62% seen only once. The ten largest clones take up 13% to 15% of the sample.

This record comes from a study of cytotoxic CD8 clonotypes in ibrutinib-treated CLL (dated by TCRdb to the early 2020s). Background on the whole study: In this cohort, 15 patients were treatment-naive and about a dozen were relapsed/refractory, while about 17 had unmutated IGHV. Response samples were obtained after a median of around 11 months of treatment, with a range of roughly 6 to 36 months. Responses were partial in 25 or so patients and complete in 2; after median 68 months follow-up, about 14 stayed in remission and about twelve progressed. On average, each sample yielded 250,000 to 300,000 productive templates and 94,082 productive rearrangements. Cryopreserved peripheral blood mononuclear cells were collected at three points: before therapy, at response, and at either sustained remission or disease progression. Of the 86 people in the trial, about 27 had longitudinal samples available. Results the study describes overall, beyond this receptor: Sustained-remission and progressing patients did not have matched sampling times, and lymph node repertoires were not examined. Public clonotypes were rare and either contracted or stayed stable during treatment, and the rise in clonality at ibrutinib response reflected the expansion of private clonotypes. At baseline, clonality was higher than in age-matched healthy donors and showed a strong correlation with circulating CD8+ T-cell counts. Clonality increased at ibrutinib response, stayed stable in sustained remission, and fell back toward baseline at progression.

Measured from the cysteine to the phenylalanine, the CDR3 is 15 residues long. Only CDR3 DNA remains: 45 bases, in frame from the first base. V is cut by 4 bases and J by 0 bases, and the space between the germline ends is 11 bases. CDR1 and CDR2 are drawn from the germline V gene: SGHRS, YFSETQ. Approximately 2 micrograms of genomic DNA were extracted from cryopreserved PBMCs for TCR beta library preparation. High-throughput TCR beta sequencing was performed on longitudinal blood samples from CLL patients receiving ibrutinib monotherapy. The patients took part in an open-label, single-center phase 2 trial of ibrutinib monotherapy.

Sequencing used PBMCs, obtained before ibrutinib treatment. The sequence was obtained from a human donor with chronic lymphocytic leukemia. Recombination linked TRBV5-1 to TRBJ1-3; confidence is insufficient to name the D gene. The CDR3 is CASSPDSNSGNTIYF. The DNA sequence follows: TGCGCCAGCAGCCCTGACTCCAACTCTGGAAACACCATATATTTT.